These 15 T cell receptor beta chains originate from one sample sequenced in a study of vaccination effects on CD4 cells after COVID-19. Sequencing used immunoSEQ multiplex PCR; TCRdb keeps in-frame clones, though not all of them. The table records roughly 20,000 clones, 70% of them present only once. Their target antigens are unknown. Antigen-specific CD4+ T cell clonotypes were called by their expansion after viral peptide-pool culture in ViraFEST. CD4+ T cells were isolated after approximately 10 days of culture. Source: CD4+ T cells from PBMCs cultured with HCoV-229E spike peptides, taken before COVID-19 vaccination. These receptors all come from a human donor who received a COVID-19 vaccine.

The chain links TRBV10-1 to TRBJ2-5; D call uncertain. Per germline, CDR1 WNHNN and CDR2 SYGVQD (reference sequence). Deletions cut 3 bases from V and 1 base from J, with 6 bases between. The CDR3 covers 13 residues. The CDR3: CASSEQIQETQYF. CDR3 in DNA: TGCGCCAGCAGTGAACAGATCCAAGAGACCCAGTACTTC.

The genes are TRBV19 and TRBJ1-6, with a weak D call TRBD1 (6 bases). The germline V gene has CDR1 LNHDA and CDR2 SQIVND (reference sequence). Trimming took off 9 bases at V and 9 bases at J, with 18 bases between the two ends. The CDR3 totals 14 residues. CDR3 DNA: TGTGCCAGCCGAAACAGGGAGATGGGTTCACCCCTCCACTTT. Amino acid sequence: CASRNREMGSPLHF.

CDR3 coding DNA: TGTGCCAGCAGGGCGCCTTGGCTAGCGTGGGGCGAGGCAGATACGCAGTATTTT. It encodes CASRAPWLAWGEADTQYF. V gene TRBV7-2 combines with J gene TRBJ2-3, with TRBD2 as a possible D gene (6 bases). Trimming removed 6 bases at V and 4 bases at J, with 26 bases between. Germline V lookup: CDR1 SGHTA, CDR2 FQGNSA. The CDR3 extends over 18 amino acids.

V and J are TRBV7-6 and TRBJ2-5, with D uncertain. In germline, CDR1 is SGHVS, CDR2 FNYEAQ. The germline V and J ends were trimmed by 1 base and 7 bases, with 4 bases remaining between them. The length of the CDR3 is 11 residues. The CDR3, as DNA: TGTGCCAGCAGCTTAGTTATGACCCAGTACTTC. Amino acids: CASSLVMTQYF.

This chain uses TRBV6-5 with TRBJ2-7; perhaps TRBD2 as D (6 bases). Germline V gives CDR1 MNHEY, CDR2 SVGAGI. Trimming removed 6 bases at V and 3 bases at J, with 15 bases between. The CDR3 consists of 14 residues. The CDR3 DNA sequence: TGTGCCAGCAGACCCATAGCGGAGTACTACGAGCAGTACTTC. Translation: CASRPIAEYYEQYF.

This clone was detected once. The CDR3 sequence: CASSFPTNEKLFF. CDR3 nucleotide sequence: TGTGCCAGCAGCTTCCCAACTAATGAAAAACTGTTTTTT. V gene TRBV5-5 combines with J gene TRBJ1-4; unclear D gene. The ends were cut back, 2 bases at V and 0 bases at J, with 2 bases in the middle. The CDR3 has 13 residues. Germline V CDR1 and CDR2: SGHKS, YYEKEE (reference sequence).

The gene calls are TRBV7-9 and TRBJ2-5; D possibly corresponds to TRBD2 (6 bases). CDR1 is SEHNR and CDR2 is FQNEAQ in the germline V gene (reference sequence). This CDR3 region has 14 residues. V was pared by 7 bases and J by 1 base, with 13 bases between. The CDR3 reads CASISGGPQETQYF. CDR3 DNA sequence: TGTGCCAGCATTTCCGGAGGGCCCCAAGAGACCCAGTACTTC.

The chain is built from TRBV19 and TRBJ1-2; D is uncertain. Deletions cut 6 bases from V and 6 bases from J, with 20 bases between. CDR3 size: 15 residues. Germline CDR1 and CDR2: LNHDA and SQIVND (reference sequence). The CDR3 reads CASSPMVNGKDGYTF. DNA for the CDR3: TGTGCCAGTAGCCCGATGGTTAATGGTAAGGATGGCTACACCTTC.

V gene TRBV6-1 combines with J gene TRBJ1-1; D remains unclear. Trimming pared 0 bases from V and 5 bases from J, leaving 16 bases between. The CDR3 is 16 amino acids. In germline, CDR1 is MNHNS, CDR2 SASEGT. The CDR3, as DNA: TGTGCCAGCAGTGAAGCGATAGGAGAAGCCTGGACTGAAGCTTTCTTT. Encoded protein: CASSEAIGEAWTEAFF.

V gene TRBV18 combines with J gene TRBJ1-4; D is perhaps TRBD1 (5 bases). This CDR3 comprises 14 residues. CDR1 and CDR2 (germline): KGHSH, LQKENI. The germline V and J ends were trimmed by 1 base and 6 bases, with 9 bases remaining between them. CDR3 protein: CASSPRGGDEKLFF. The CDR3 region has the DNA TGTGCCAGCTCACCACGCGGGGGGGATGAAAAACTGTTTTTT. Full variable domain (rest looked up from reference TRBV18 and TRBJ1-4): NAGVMQNPRHLVRRRGQEARLRCSPMKGHSHVYWYRQLPEEGLKFMVYLQKENIIDESGMPKERFSAEFPKEGPSILRIQQVVRGDSAAYFCASSPRGGDEKLFFGSGTQLSVL.

This clone has a single count. The chain carries TRBV3-1 (or the pseudogene TRBV3-2) and TRBJ2-5, with D perhaps given as TRBD1 or TRBD2 (5 bases each). This CDR3 region has 13 residues. In germline, CDR1 is LGHDT, CDR2 YNNKEL (reference sequence). V shed 4 bases and J shed 7 bases, with 13 bases lying between them. The CDR3 DNA reads TGTGCCAGCAGCCTACGGGGCTACGGGACCCAGTACTTC. Translating gives CASSLRGYGTQYF.

The V call is TRBV4-1, the J call TRBJ2-1; 10 bases are shared with TRBD2. With V trimmed by 0 bases and J by 2 bases, 4 bases remained unmatched. Germline CDR1 reads MGHRA; CDR2 reads YSYEKL. This CDR3 region has 17 residues. The DNA for the CDR3 is TGCGCCAGCAGCCAAGATCCTAGCGGGGGCACCTACAATGAGCAGTTCTTC. Amino acid sequence: CASSQDPSGGTYNEQFF.

The chain has TRBV30 and TRBJ2-7; D uncertain. Trimming cost V 2 bases and J 7 bases, with 15 bases left between them. Germline V gene data show CDR1 as GTSNPN and CDR2 as SVGIG (reference sequence). This CDR3 has 13 amino acids. CDR3: CAWSLESFGEQYF. The CDR3 DNA is TGTGCCTGGAGTCTCGAAAGCTTCGGGGAGCAGTACTTC.

V is TRBV2 and J is TRBJ2-7; 7 nucleotides line up with TRBD1. The CDR3 runs 14 residues. The trim removed 2 bases at V and 2 bases at J, leaving 3 bases unmatched. The germline CDR1 and CDR2 sequences are SNHLY and FYNNEI. For the CDR3, the DNA is TGTGCCAGCAGTGAATTGGGACAGACCTACGAGCAGTACTTC. Its translation: CASSELGQTYEQYF.

The V gene is TRBV4-1, the J gene TRBJ1-5; 9 nucleotides line up with TRBD1. With V trimmed by 0 bases and J by 1 base, 19 bases remained unmatched. The CDR3 totals 22 residues. The germline V gene has CDR1 MGHRA and CDR2 YSYEKL. This chain's CDR3 is CASSQESWAGQGFRSSNQPQHF. CDR3 coding DNA: TGCGCCAGCAGCCAAGAAAGTTGGGCCGGACAGGGGTTTCGGTCGAGCAATCAGCCCCAGCATTTT.